The rows below give T cell receptor beta chains drawn from one sample of a study of cytomegalovirus exposure and HLA in healthy donors. The table came from immunoSEQ multiplex PCR; TCRdb's copy has only in-frame clones and leaves some out. Among around 180,000 clones listed, 78% were seen once. The sample comprised PBMCs. The receptors derive from a woman younger than 45 in good health and CMV-seropositive. CDR3s include the opening cysteine and the closing phenylalanine or tryptophan. The D gene is left open where the match is weak. Not all rows give a size; the values are once, few, many and, for expanded clones, a class.

V gene: TRBV7-8; D gene: TRBD1; clone size: NA; J gene: TRBJ2-1; CDR3 DNA: TGTGCCAGCAGCCAGGGGACAGGGGGCTTAGTGAATGAGCAGTTCTTC; CDR3 protein: CASSQGTGGLVNEQFF
V gene: TRBV5-1; D gene: TRBD1; clone size: NA; J gene: TRBJ1-1; CDR3 DNA: TGCGCCAGCAGCCGGACAGGCATTATGGGCACTGAAGCTTTCTTT; CDR3 protein: CASSRTGIMGTEAFF
V gene: TRBV7-2; D gene: TRBD2; clone size: NA; J gene: TRBJ2-5; CDR3 DNA: TGTGCCAGCAGCGGACGGGGGGAAGAGACCCAGTACTTC; CDR3 protein: CASSGRGEETQYF
V gene: TRBV4-3; D gene: TRBD1; clone size: NA; J gene: TRBJ1-2; CDR3 DNA: TGCGCCAGCAGTCGCGCACCGGGACAGGGGAACTATGGCTACACCTTC; CDR3 protein: CASSRAPGQGNYGYTF
V gene: TRBV29-1; D gene: TRBD1; clone size: NA; J gene: TRBJ1-2; CDR3 DNA: TGCAGCGTACCCTCGGGACAGGGGTTATTGGACTATGGCTACACCTTC; CDR3 protein: CSVPSGQGLLDYGYTF
V gene: TRBV7-2; D gene: NA; clone size: NA; J gene: TRBJ2-3; CDR3 DNA: TGTGCCAGCAGCACGGGGGGCAGGGTTCGGACGCAGTATTTT; CDR3 protein: CASSTGGRVRTQYF
V gene: TRBV5-5; D gene: NA; clone size: NA; J gene: TRBJ2-2; CDR3 DNA: TGTGCCAGCAGCTCGGGTTCATACACCGGGGAGCTGTTTTTT; CDR3 protein: CASSSGSYTGELFF
V gene: TRBV7-2; D gene: NA; clone size: once; J gene: TRBJ1-6; CDR3 DNA: TGTGCCAGCAGCTTATCCGATAGCTCCTATAATTCACCCCTCCACTTT; CDR3 protein: CASSLSDSSYNSPLHF
V gene: TRBV21-1; D gene: NA; clone size: NA; J gene: TRBJ2-1; CDR3 DNA: TGTGCCAGCAGCAATCTGGATAAGCGTCCCGTGAACAATGAGCAGTTCTTC; CDR3 protein: CASSNLDKRPVNNEQFF
V gene: TRBV5-4; D gene: NA; clone size: few; J gene: TRBJ1-1; CDR3 DNA: TGTGCCAGCAGCTTAGAGCACACTGAAGCTTTCTTT; CDR3 protein: CASSLEHTEAFF
V gene: TRBV10-3; D gene: NA; clone size: NA; J gene: TRBJ2-7; CDR3 DNA: TGTGCCATCAGTGTCCACAGCTACGAGCAGTACTTC; CDR3 protein: CAISVHSYEQYF
V gene: TRBV7-9; D gene: NA; clone size: NA; J gene: TRBJ1-1; CDR3 DNA: TGTGCCAGCAGCTTAGTTTCAGTTAAAACTGAAGCTTTCTTT; CDR3 protein: CASSLVSVKTEAFF